This T cell receptor (beta chain) emerged from a study of blood T cell repertoires in COVID-19. Study as a whole: Whether acute or convalescent, the COVID-19 samples came from the United States, Italy and Spain. T cells, B-cell-depleted T cells, or PBMCs supplied cDNA or gDNA.

Trimming removed 5 bases from V and 0 bases from J, with 13 bases in between. The CDR3 is 15 residues long. Germline V gene lookup returns CDR1 SGHNT and CDR2 YYREEE (reference sequence). In the original processing: From reference gene primer amplification, estimates of nucleated cell counts were derived. Data came from immunoSEQ multiplex PCR; TCRdb stores just in-frame clones and leaves some out. For V, J and clone size, that table is used; D and trimming come from the DNA. The sample holds tens of thousands of clones, more than 70% seen once. This clone turned up a few times. The sequence was collected from a woman aged 55-69 years with acute or convalescent COVID-19. The V and J genes are TRBV5-4 and TRBJ2-3; perhaps TRBD2 as D (5 bases). Sequencing was performed on peripheral blood. The CDR3 protein is CASRRSATSTDTQYF. The CDR3 nucleotides read TGTGCCAGCAGACGTAGCGCGACCAGCACAGATACGCAGTATTTT.